The clone carrying this TCR beta chain has a handful of counts. What it binds is unknown. This entry is derived from a study of immune evolution from preneoplasia to lung adenocarcinoma. Regarding the study as a whole: Later-stage lesions seemingly showed higher T cell density and diversity than normal lung. Normal lung had the highest top T cell clone frequencies.

Libraries were prepared by immunoSEQ multiplex PCR; TCRdb keeps only in-frame clonotypes and omits some of them. The profile covers about 3,400 clones, with more than 60% appearing a single time and about 9.1% taken by the ten largest. CDR3 length: 15 residues. The germline V gene has CDR1 GTSNPN and CDR2 SVGIG (reference sequence). V shed 7 bases and J shed 6 bases, with 23 bases lying between them. Macro-dissection enriched premalignant or tumor cells before nucleic acid extraction. The material sequenced was FFPE atypical adenomatous hyperplasia tissue from the lung. Subset meaning: atypical adenomatous hyperplasia (AAH), lung preneoplasia. The sequence derives from a person between 65 and 79 years old with lung adenocarcinoma. The gene calls are TRBV30 and TRBJ2-3; D is tentatively TRBD1 or TRBD2 (6 bases each). CDR3 DNA sequence: TGTGCCTCCACCGGGGGCAGGGGAGGAATTGATACGCAGTATTTT. Translating gives CASTGGRGGIDTQYF.